These 9 T cell receptor beta chains share one sample of origin, sequenced in a study of post-analysis software for immune sequencing data. These TCRs are of unknown antigen specificity. Unique molecular identifiers tagged the TCR beta cDNA libraries. TCRdb passed the PCR reads through MiXCR, listing each CDR3 protein once. The sample lists 820,000 or so distinct CDR3 sequences, around 53% occurring once. Overall study results and limits: Patients used a few TRBV segments, including TRBV5-6, TRBV5-1 and TRBV20-1, more often than controls.

The specimen sequenced was blood. These receptors came from a girl aged 5-17 years with multiple sclerosis.

This rearrangement joins TRBV4-1 to TRBJ2-5; 7 bases are a match to TRBD1. This CDR3 region has 17 residues. V was clipped by 1 base and J by 1 base; unmatched bases: 9. Germline values: CDR1 MGHRA, CDR2 YSYEKL. The chain's CDR3 is CASSQVRDRPIQETQYF. DNA of the CDR3: TGCGCCAGCAGCCAAGTGAGGGACAGACCGATCCAAGAGACCCAGTACTTC.

This clonotype occurred many times. The chain couples TRBV29-1 to TRBJ1-2; D not certain. Trimming cost V 6 bases and J 2 bases, with 10 bases left between them. The CDR3 sequence is 12 residues long. The germline V gene has CDR1 SQVTM and CDR2 ANQGSEA. Here the CDR3 DNA reads TGCAGCGTCACGACCGGGAACTATGGCTACACCTTC. Translation: CSVTTGNYGYTF.

V usage is TRBV12-3 or TRBV12-4 and J usage is TRBJ2-7; TRBD1 aligns across 12 bases. The CDR3 covers 16 residues. V trimming: 6 bases; J trimming: 4 bases; junction bases outside the gene matches: 10. The CDR3 loop is CASSRTGTGGRYEQYF. The CDR3 coding sequence is TGTGCCAGCAGCCGCACCGGGACAGGGGGCAGGTACGAGCAGTACTTC.

In this sample, this clonotype turned up a few times. V is TRBV29-1 and J is TRBJ2-3; the D gene is possibly TRBD1 (6 bases). Germline CDR1 and CDR2: SQVTM and ANQGSEA. The V and J ends lost 4 bases and 1 base respectively, with 15 bases between them. CDR3 length equals 15 residues. The CDR3 sequence is CSVADGAGGTDTQYF. DNA for the CDR3: TGCAGCGTTGCCGATGGGGCAGGGGGCACAGATACGCAGTATTTT.

The chain is built from TRBV20-1 and TRBJ2-7, with TRBD2 matching over 12 bases. V dropped 7 bases and J dropped 1; count of bases not matched to a gene: 5. CDR3 size: 14 residues. Germline V gene data show CDR1 as DFQATT and CDR2 as SNEGSKA (reference sequence). This CDR3 reads CSGGTSGRSYEQYF. The CDR3 DNA is TGCAGTGGGGGGACTAGCGGGCGTTCCTACGAGCAGTACTTC.

The chain couples TRBV15 to TRBJ1-2; no clear D. The germline CDR1 and CDR2 sequences are LNHNV and YYDKDF (reference sequence). The CDR3 spans 13 residues. V was cut by 0 bases and J by 4 bases, with 6 bases left in between. The CDR3, as DNA: TGTGCCACCAGCAGAGATCGCAGCTATGGCTACACCTTC. Protein product: CATSRDRSYGYTF.

For the CDR3, the DNA is TGTGCCAGCAGCTTTACAGGGTGGCAAGAGACCCAGTACTTC. Translating gives CASSFTGWQETQYF. The chain employs TRBV7-2 and TRBJ2-5, with D possibly matching TRBD1 (6 bases). CDR1 and CDR2 from the germline V gene are SGHTA and FQGNSA. CDR3 length equals 14 residues. With 3 bases removed from V and 2 bases from J, the gap between germline ends came to 10 bases.

The chain employs TRBV7-9 and TRBJ1-5; D is unclear. There are 14 residues in the CDR3. Germline V gene lookup returns CDR1 SEHNR and CDR2 FQNEAQ (reference sequence). Trimming cost V 2 bases and J 7 bases, with 12 bases left between them. The DNA of the CDR3 is TGTGCCAGCAGCTTATCGACACTCGGGCAGCCCCAGCATTTT. Translation gives CASSLSTLGQPQHF.

This chain joins TRBV20-1 and TRBJ2-1, with D tentatively TRBD2 (7 bases). The J call is uncertain, as TRBJ2-7 better fits the DNA end. There are 13 residues in the CDR3. CDR1 and CDR2 (germline): DFQATT, SNEGSKA (reference sequence). In DNA, the CDR3 is TGCAGTGCCGGGGGGCGGACCTCCGGGGAGCAGTACTTC. The encoded protein is CSAGGRTSGEQYF.